The clone carrying this T cell receptor beta chain was seen a single time. Its antigen is still unknown. The sample belongs to a study of T cell repertoires in cytomegalovirus infection. MiXCR, run by TCRdb on the reads, gives a single entry per CDR3 protein. The sample shows fewer than 350,000 distinct CDR3 sequences, about a sixth of them seen only once. Findings and caveats of the study: In two of eight donors, the top clonotype was HLA-C-restricted CMV-specific.

Trimming took off 8 bases at V and 5 bases at J, with 15 bases between the two ends. The length of the CDR3 is 14 residues. Germline V lookup: CDR1 MNHEY, CDR2 SMNVEV (reference sequence). The source is a human donor in good health (CMV status not recorded). Some clones in this sample may be carry-over from other donors' samples. Material for sequencing was PBMCs. V and J are TRBV27 and TRBJ2-2; tentatively, D is TRBD1 or TRBD2 (5 bases each). In nucleotides, the CDR3 is TGTGCCAGCCGCCGTGGGGGATGGACCGGGGAGCTGTTTTTT. This encodes CASRRGGWTGELFF.